This record looks at one T cell receptor beta chain sequence and its context. The CDR3 is made up of 16 amino acids. Between the trimmed V and J ends, which lost 3 bases and 2 bases, there was a span of 16 bases. Germline CDR1 SGHKS, CDR2 YYEKEE (reference sequence). The sample originates from a study of T cells after yellow fever vaccination. One entry per CDR3 protein results from TCRdb running MiXCR on the 5' RACE reads. The table shows just under 600,000 distinct CDR3 sequences, with around an eighth occurring only once. The TCR originated in a man aged 25-45 years who received the YFV17D yellow fever vaccine. Sample: PBMCs, taken on the day of the yellow fever booster vaccination. The chain is built from TRBV5-5 and TRBJ2-3, with D perhaps matching TRBD2 (7 bases). This CDR3 is CASSYEGGLATDTQYF. CDR3 DNA sequence: TGTGCCAGCAGCTACGAGGGGGGGCTGGCCACAGATACGCAGTATTTT. The entire variable domain, with the rest obtained from reference TRBV5-5 and TRBJ2-3, is as follows: DAGVTQSPTHLIKTRGQQVTLRCSPISGHKSVSWYQQVLGQGPQFIFQYYEKEERGRGNFPDRFSARQFPNYSSELNVNALLLGDSALYLCASSYEGGLATDTQYFGPGTRLTVL.